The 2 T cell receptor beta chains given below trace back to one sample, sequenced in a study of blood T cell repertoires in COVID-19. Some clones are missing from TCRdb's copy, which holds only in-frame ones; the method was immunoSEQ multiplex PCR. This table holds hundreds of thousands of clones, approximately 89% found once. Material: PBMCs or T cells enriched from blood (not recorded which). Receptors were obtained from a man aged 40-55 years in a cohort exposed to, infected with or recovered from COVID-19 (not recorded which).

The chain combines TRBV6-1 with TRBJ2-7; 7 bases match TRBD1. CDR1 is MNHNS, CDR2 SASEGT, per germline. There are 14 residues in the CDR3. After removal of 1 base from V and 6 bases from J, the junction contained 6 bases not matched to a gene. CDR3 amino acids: CASSEEGAVGEQYF. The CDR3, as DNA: TGTGCCAGCAGTGAAGAGGGGGCGGTTGGCGAGCAGTACTTC.

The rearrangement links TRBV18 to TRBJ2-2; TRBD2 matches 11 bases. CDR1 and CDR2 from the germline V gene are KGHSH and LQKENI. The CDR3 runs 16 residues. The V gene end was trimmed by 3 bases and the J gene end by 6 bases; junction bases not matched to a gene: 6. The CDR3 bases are TGTGCCAGCTCACCGATGACTAGCGGGATGTCCGGGGAGCTGTTTTTT. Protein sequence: CASSPMTSGMSGELFF.